The following is a T cell receptor beta chain sequence with its context. The data belong to a study of T cells after somatic rescue of genetic block. Clones were sequenced by immunoSEQ multiplex PCR, and TCRdb holds only the in-frame ones, with some missing. The sample comprises 10,000 or so clones, 70% to 75% of which are singletons, and approximately 12% rests with the top ten. This CDR3 is 18 amino acids long. V dropped 2 bases and J dropped 1; count of bases not matched to a gene: 6. From germline, CDR1 is SGHRS and CDR2 YFSETQ. Sequencing was carried out using peripheral blood mononuclear cells (PBMCs). The origin of this receptor is a boy younger than 18. V and J are TRBV5-1 and TRBJ2-3; TRBD2 matches 14 bases. The CDR3 DNA follows: TGCGCCAGCAGCTTCCTGCCGGGACTAGCGGGGGGCACAGATACGCAGTATTTT. Its protein product is CASSFLPGLAGGTDTQYF.